This is a list of T cell receptor beta chains from one sample in a study of T cell clusters in autoimmune cytopenias. TCRdb processed the multiplex PCR reads again and assigns one entry to each CDR3 protein, with no DNA. The sample table includes 2,500 to 3,000 distinct CDR3 sequences. Sequencing used peripheral blood. The receptor set was obtained from a human donor with an autoimmune cytopenia or autoimmune hepatitis (not recorded which). Each CDR3 is given with its conserved first and last residue. The listing skips clone size in some rows; elsewhere it reads once, few, many or a size class.

clone_size	v_call	j_call	cdr3_length	cdr3_aa
NA	TRBV7-3	TRBJ2-6	19	CASSLFSLDVNSGANVLTF
medium-sized	TRBV5-4	TRBJ1-1	11	CASSVGAGTFF
NA	TRBV24-1	TRBJ2-1	15	CATGEPGQAWNEQFF
large	TRBV6-6	TRBJ1-6	13	CASSYSNNSPLHF
medium-sized	TRBV27	TRBJ1-6	14	CASSPAGLSPPLHF
medium-sized	TRBV5-5	TRBJ2-7	15	CASSLAGAVGYEQYF
medium-sized	TRBV15	TRBJ2-2	14	CATSRKGTTGELFF
NA	TRBV18	TRBJ1-4	16	CASSQQGSRANEKLFF
medium-sized	TRBV15	TRBJ2-1	14	CATSSFRGNNEQFF
medium-sized	TRBV19	TRBJ2-1	17	CASSIAFGGNSYNEQFF
NA	TRBV4-1	TRBJ1-4	19	CASSQVGWTGGTTNEKLFF
NA	TRBV29-1	TRBJ1-2	12	CSVAPGQGGYTF
NA	TRBV5-1	TRBJ2-3	13	CASSPGQGAKQYF
NA	TRBV25-1	TRBJ2-7	13	CASRGTDFYEQYF
medium-sized	TRBV19	TRBJ1-2	14	CASSISNNNYGYTF